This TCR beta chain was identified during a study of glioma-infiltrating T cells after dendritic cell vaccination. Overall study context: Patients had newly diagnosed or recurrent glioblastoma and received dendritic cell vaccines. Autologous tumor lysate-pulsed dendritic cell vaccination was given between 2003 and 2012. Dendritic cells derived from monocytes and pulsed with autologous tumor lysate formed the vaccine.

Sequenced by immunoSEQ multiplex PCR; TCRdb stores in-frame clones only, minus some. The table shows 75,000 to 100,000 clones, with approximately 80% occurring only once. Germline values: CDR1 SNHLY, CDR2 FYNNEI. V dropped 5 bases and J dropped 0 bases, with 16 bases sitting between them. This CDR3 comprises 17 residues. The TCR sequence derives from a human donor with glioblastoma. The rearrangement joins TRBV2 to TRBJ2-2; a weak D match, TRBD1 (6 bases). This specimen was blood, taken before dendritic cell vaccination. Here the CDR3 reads CASSPPGQRTNTGELFF. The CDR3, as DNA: TGTGCCAGCAGTCCGCCCGGACAGCGAACGAACACCGGGGAGCTGTTTTTT.